The present TCR beta chain was sequenced within a study of cytomegalovirus exposure and HLA in healthy donors. Study in general: In an earlier analysis, 90 million to 120 million unique TCR beta sequences were found from approximately 170 million T cells.

CDR3 length equals 14 residues. The V end was cut by 7 bases, the J end by 0 bases, with 13 bases between. Germline CDR1 is GTSNPN and CDR2 is SVGIG (reference sequence). Use of 60 Vbeta and 13 Jbeta primers characterized the PCR. Produced via immunoSEQ multiplex PCR; TCRdb's table is partial and in-frame only. The sample holds approximately 120,000 clones, 73% seen once. This clonotype was obtained from a man between 60 and 75 years old in good health and CMV-seropositive. The sequencing sample was made of PBMCs. V and J are TRBV30 and TRBJ1-3; D unresolved. The DNA for the CDR3 is TGTGCCTTGAGACCGTTTAGCTCTGGAAACACCATATATTTT. Protein: CALRPFSSGNTIYF. Using reference TRBV30 and TRBJ1-3 for the parts outside the CDR3, the full variable domain is SQTIHQWPATLVQPVGSPLSLECTVEGTSNPNLYWYRQAAGRGLQLLFYSVGIGQISSEVPQNLSASRPQDRQFILSSKKLLLSDSGFYLCALRPFSSGNTIYFGEGSWLTVV.